Detailed here is one TCR beta chain. This specimen comes from a study of blood T cell repertoires in COVID-19. Study background: The United States, Italy and Spain supplied acute and convalescent COVID-19 samples.

Assay: immunoSEQ multiplex PCR; the TCRdb copy retains only in-frame clones and omits some. The table has roughly 400,000 clones, over 75% seen once. Per the germline V gene, CDR1 is MDHEN and CDR2 is SYDVKM. Trimming removed 7 bases at V and 0 bases at J, with 9 bases between. The CDR3 runs 14 residues. The source material was peripheral blood. This rearrangement joins TRBV28 to TRBJ1-4, with D possibly being TRBD1 (5 bases). The TCR comes from an older woman with COVID-19, enrolled during active disease. The CDR3 nucleotides read TGTGCCAGCACCCGACAGCCAACTAATGAAAAACTGTTTTTT. This gives the protein CASTRQPTNEKLFF.